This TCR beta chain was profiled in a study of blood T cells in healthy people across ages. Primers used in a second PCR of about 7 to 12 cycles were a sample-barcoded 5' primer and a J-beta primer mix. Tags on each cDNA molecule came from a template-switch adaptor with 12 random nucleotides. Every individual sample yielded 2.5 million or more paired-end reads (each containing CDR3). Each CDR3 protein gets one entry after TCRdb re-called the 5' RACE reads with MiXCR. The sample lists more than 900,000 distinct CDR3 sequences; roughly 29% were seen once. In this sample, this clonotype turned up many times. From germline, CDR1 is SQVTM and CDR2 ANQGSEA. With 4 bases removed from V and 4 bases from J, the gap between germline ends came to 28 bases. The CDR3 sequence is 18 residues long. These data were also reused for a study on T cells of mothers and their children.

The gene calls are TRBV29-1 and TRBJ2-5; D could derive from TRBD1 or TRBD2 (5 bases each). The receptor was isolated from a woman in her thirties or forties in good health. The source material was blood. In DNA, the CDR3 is TGCAGCGTTGGAAGCCCTAAGGGGCAGGGAGCCGAAGGAGAGACCCAGTACTTC. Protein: CSVGSPKGQGAEGETQYF.